This T cell receptor (beta chain) came from a study of spatial heterogeneity in lung cancer. Germline V gene lookup returns CDR1 WSHSY and CDR2 SAAADI. The CDR3 consists of 11 residues. Trimming left V 4 bases short and J 4 bases short, with 5 bases between. This clonotype was seen a few times. Time point noted: sample taken at primary tumor resection. Sequencing was performed on whole RNA extracted from tumor and nontumor lung tissue, or from frozen PBMC, and the material was left unsorted. TCRdb re-derived calls from the 5' RACE reads in MiXCR, one entry per CDR3 protein. The sample holds roughly 80,000 distinct CDR3 sequences, roughly 12% seen once.

This rearrangement joins TRBV10-2 to TRBJ2-7; D is unclear. The origin of this receptor is a male donor with early-stage non-small cell lung cancer. The sequenced sample was PBMCs, obtained at surgery. The chain's CDR3 is CASSGPYEQYF. The CDR3 coding sequence is TGCGCCAGCAGTGGGCCTTACGAGCAGTACTTC.